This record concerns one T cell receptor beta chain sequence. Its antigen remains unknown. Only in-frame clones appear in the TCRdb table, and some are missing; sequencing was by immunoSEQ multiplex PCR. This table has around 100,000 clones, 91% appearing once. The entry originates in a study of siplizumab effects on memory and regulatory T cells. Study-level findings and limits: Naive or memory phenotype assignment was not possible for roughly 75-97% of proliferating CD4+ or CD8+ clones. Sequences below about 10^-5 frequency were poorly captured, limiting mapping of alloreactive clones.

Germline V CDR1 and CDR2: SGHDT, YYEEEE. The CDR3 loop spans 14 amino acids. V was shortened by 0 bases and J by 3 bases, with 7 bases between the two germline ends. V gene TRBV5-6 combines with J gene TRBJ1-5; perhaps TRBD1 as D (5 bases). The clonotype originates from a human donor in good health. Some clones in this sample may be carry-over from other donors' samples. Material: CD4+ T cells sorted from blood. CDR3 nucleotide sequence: TGTGCCAGCAGCTTGGGGGGGACCAATCAGCCCCAGCATTTT. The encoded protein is CASSLGGTNQPQHF.